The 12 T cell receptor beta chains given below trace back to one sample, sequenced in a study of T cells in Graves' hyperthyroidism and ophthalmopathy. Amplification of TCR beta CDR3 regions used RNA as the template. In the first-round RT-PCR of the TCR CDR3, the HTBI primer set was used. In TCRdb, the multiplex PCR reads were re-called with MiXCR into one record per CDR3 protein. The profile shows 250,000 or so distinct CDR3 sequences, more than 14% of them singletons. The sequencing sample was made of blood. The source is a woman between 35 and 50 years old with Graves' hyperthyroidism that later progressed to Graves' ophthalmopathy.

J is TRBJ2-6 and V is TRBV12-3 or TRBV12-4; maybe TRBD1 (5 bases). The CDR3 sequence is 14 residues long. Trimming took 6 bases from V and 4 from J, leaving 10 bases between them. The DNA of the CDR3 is TGTGCCAGCAGGCAGGGTAACGGGGCCAACGTCCTGACTTTC. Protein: CASRQGNGANVLTF.

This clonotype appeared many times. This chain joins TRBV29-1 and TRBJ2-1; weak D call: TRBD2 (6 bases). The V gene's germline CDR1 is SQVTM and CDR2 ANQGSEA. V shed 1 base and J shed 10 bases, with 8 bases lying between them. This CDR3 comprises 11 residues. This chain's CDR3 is CSVEGREEQFF. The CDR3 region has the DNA TGCAGCGTTGAAGGTCGGGAGGAGCAGTTCTTC.

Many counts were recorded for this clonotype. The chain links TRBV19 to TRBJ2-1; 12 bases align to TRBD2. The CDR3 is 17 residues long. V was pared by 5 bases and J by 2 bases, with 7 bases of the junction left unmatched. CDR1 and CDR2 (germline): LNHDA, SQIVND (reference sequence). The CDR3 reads CASSLYGTSGPYNEQFF. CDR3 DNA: TGTGCCAGTAGTCTATACGGGACTAGCGGGCCCTACAATGAGCAGTTCTTC.

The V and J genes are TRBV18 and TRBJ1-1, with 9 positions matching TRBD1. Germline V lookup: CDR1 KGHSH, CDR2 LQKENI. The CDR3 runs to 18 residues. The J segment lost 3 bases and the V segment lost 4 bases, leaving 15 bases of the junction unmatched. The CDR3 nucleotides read TGTGCCAGCTCACTGGCGGATTACAGGGGGCGCATCGACACTGAAGCTTTCTTT. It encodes CASSLADYRGRIDTEAFF.

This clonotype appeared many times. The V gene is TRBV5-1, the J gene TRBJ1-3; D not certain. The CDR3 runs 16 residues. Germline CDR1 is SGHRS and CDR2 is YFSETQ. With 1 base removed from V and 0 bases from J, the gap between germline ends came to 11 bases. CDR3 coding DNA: TGCGCCAGCAGCTTGAGGTCCGGAAGCTCTGGAAACACCATATATTTT. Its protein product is CASSLRSGSSGNTIYF.

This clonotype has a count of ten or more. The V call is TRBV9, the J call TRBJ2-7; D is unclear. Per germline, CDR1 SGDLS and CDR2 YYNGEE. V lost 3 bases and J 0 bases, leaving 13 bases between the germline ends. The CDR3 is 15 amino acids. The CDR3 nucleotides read TGTGCCAGCAGCGGGTCGGCAGGTTTCTCCTACGAGCAGTACTTC. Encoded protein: CASSGSAGFSYEQYF.

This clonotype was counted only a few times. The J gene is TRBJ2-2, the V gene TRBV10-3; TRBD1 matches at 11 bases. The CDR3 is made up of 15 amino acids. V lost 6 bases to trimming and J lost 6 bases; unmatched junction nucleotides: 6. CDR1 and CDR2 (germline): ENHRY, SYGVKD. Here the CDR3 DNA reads TGTGCCATCAGAACGGGACAGGGGGAGGCCGGGGAGCTGTTTTTT. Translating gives CAIRTGQGEAGELFF.

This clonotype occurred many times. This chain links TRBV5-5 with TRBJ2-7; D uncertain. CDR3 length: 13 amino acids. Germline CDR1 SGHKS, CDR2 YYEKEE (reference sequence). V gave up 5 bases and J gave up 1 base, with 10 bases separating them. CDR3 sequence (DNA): TGTGCCAGCAGACCAGAGATATCCTACGAGCAGTACTTC. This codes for CASRPEISYEQYF. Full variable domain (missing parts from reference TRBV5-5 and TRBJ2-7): DAGVTQSPTHLIKTRGQQVTLRCSPISGHKSVSWYQQVLGQGPQFIFQYYEKEERGRGNFPDRFSARQFPNYSSELNVNALLLGDSALYLCASRPEISYEQYFGPGTRLTVT.

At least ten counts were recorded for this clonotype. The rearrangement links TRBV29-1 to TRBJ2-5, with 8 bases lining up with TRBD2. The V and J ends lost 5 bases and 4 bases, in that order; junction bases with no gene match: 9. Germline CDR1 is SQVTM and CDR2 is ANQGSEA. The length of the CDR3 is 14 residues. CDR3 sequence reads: CSVWKREYGETQYF. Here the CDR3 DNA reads TGCAGCGTTTGGAAGCGGGAGTACGGAGAGACCCAGTACTTC.

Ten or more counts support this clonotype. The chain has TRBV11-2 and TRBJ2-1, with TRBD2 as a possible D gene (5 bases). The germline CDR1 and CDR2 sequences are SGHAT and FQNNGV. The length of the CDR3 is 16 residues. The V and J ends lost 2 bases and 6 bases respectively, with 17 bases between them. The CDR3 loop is CASSLQVGVWGNEQFF. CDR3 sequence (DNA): TGTGCCAGCAGCTTACAGGTGGGAGTATGGGGCAATGAGCAGTTCTTC.

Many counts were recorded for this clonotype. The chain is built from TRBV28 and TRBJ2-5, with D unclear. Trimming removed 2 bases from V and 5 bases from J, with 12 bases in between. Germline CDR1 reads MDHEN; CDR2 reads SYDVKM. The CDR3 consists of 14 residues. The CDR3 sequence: CASSLPSRLETQYF. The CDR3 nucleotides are TGTGCCAGCAGTTTACCTAGTCGTTTGGAGACCCAGTACTTC. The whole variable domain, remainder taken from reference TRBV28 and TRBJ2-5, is DVKVTQSSRYLVKRTGEKVFLECVQDMDHENMFWYRQDPGLGLRLIYFSYDVKMKEKGDIPEGYSVSREKKERFSLILESASTNQTSMYLCASSLPSRLETQYFGPGTRLLVL.

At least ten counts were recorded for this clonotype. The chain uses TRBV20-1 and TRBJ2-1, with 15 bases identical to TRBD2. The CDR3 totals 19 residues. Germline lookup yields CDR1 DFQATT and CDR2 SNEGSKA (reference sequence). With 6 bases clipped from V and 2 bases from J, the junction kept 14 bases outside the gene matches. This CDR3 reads CSARTGLAGGFPTYNEQFF. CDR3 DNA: TGCAGTGCCAGAACCGGACTAGCGGGAGGGTTCCCCACCTACAATGAGCAGTTCTTC.